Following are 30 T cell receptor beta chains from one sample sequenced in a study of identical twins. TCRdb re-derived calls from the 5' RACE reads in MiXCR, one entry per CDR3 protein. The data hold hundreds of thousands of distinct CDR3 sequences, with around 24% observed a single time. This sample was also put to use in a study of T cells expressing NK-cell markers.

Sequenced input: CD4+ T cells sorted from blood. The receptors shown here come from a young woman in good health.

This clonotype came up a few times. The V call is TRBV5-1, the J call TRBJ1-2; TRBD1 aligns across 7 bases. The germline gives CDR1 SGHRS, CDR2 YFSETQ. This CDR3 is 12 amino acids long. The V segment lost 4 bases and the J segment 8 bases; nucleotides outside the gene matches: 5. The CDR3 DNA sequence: TGCGCCAGCAGCGTGGACAGGCAAGGCTACACCTTC. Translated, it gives CASSVDRQGYTF.

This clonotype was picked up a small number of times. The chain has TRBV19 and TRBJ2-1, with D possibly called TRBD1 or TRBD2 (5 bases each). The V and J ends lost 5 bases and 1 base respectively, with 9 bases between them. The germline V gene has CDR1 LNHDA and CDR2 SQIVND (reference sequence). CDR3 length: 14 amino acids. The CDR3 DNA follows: TGTGCCAGTAGTTGGGACGGGTCCTACAATGAGCAGTTCTTC. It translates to CASSWDGSYNEQFF.

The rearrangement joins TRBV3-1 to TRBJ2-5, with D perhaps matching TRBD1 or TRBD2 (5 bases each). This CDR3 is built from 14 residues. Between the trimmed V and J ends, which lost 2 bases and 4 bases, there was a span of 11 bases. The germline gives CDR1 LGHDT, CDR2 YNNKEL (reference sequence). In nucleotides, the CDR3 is TGTGCCAGCAGCCAATTTCTGGGGGTAGAGACCCAGTACTTC. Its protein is CASSQFLGVETQYF.

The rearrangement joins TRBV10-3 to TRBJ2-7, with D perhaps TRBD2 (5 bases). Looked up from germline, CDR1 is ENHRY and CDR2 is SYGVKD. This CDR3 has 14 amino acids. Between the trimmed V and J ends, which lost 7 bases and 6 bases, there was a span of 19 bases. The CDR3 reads CAIMSGTGSAEQYF. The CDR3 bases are TGTGCCATCATGAGCGGCACCGGCTCAGCCGAGCAGTACTTC.

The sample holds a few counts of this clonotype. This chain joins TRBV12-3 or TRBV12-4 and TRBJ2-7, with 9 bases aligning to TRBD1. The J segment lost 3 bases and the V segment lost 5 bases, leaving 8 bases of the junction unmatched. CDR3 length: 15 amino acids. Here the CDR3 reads CASSPRDRANYEQYF. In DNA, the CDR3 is TGTGCCAGCAGTCCGAGGGACAGGGCCAACTACGAGCAGTACTTC.

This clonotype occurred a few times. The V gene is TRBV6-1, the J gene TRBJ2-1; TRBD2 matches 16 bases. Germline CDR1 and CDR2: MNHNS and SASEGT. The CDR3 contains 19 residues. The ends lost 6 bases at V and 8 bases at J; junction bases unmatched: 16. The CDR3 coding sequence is TGTGCCAGCAGCTCCGGGACTAGCGGGAGGGTCACCGAGGGTGATGAGCAGTTCTTC. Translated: CASSSGTSGRVTEGDEQFF.

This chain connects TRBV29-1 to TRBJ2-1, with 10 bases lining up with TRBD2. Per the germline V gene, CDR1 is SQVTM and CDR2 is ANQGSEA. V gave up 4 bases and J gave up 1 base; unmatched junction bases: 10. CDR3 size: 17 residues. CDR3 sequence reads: CSVAQREGLLSYNEQFF. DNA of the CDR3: TGCAGCGTTGCACAGCGGGAGGGCCTTCTGTCCTACAATGAGCAGTTCTTC.

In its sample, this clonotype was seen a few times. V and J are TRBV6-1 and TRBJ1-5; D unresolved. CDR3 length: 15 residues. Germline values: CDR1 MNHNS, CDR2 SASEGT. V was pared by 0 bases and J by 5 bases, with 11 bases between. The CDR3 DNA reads TGTGCCAGCAGTGAAGCCGGAGGGTTCGATCAGCCCCAGCATTTT. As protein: CASSEAGGFDQPQHF.

The CDR3 region is CASSVASGAKETQYF. The CDR3 DNA reads TGTGCCAGCAGCGTAGCCAGCGGGGCTAAAGAGACCCAGTACTTC. The chain couples TRBV9 to TRBJ2-5, with 7 bases matching TRBD2. This CDR3 spans 15 amino acids. J was trimmed by 3 bases and V by 0 bases; bases with no gene match: 5. Germline V gene lookup returns CDR1 SGDLS and CDR2 YYNGEE.

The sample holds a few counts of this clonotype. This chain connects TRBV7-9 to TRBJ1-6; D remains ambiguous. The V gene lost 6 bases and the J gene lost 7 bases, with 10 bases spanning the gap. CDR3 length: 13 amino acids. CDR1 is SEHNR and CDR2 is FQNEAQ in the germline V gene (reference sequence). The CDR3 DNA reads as TGTGCCAGCAGTCAAGGAGCCAATTCACCCCTCCACTTT. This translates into CASSQGANSPLHF.

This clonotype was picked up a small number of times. Written as DNA, the CDR3 is TGCGCCAGCAGCCTACATGGGGAAACAGGGGCAATCCCCTCCTACAATGAGCAGTTCTTC. Amino acid sequence: CASSLHGETGAIPSYNEQFF. The V and J genes are TRBV5-1 and TRBJ2-1, with 7 bases fitting TRBD1. This CDR3 has 20 amino acids. Losses at the gene ends were 4 bases for V and 0 bases for J; bases not matched to a gene: 19. Germline loops: CDR1 SGHRS, CDR2 YFSETQ.

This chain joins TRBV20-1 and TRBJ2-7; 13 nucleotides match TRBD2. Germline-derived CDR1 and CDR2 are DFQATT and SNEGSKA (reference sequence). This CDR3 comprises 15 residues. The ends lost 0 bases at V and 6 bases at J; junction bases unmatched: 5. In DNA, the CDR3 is TGCAGTGCTAGAGATCCGGGACTAGCGGGATTCGAGCAGTACTTC. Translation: CSARDPGLAGFEQYF.

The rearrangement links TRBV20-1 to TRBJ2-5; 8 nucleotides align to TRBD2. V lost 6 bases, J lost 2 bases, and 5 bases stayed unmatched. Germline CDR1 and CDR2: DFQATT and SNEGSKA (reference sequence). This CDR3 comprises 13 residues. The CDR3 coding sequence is TGCAGTGCCTTACTAGCGGCACAAGAGACCCAGTACTTC. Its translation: CSALLAAQETQYF.

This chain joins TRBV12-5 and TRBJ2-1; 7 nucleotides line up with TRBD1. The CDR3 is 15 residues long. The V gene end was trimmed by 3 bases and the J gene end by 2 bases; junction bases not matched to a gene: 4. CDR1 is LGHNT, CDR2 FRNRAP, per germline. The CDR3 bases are TGTGCTAGTGGTTTCTGGGACAGCCCCTACAATGAGCAGTTCTTC. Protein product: CASGFWDSPYNEQFF.

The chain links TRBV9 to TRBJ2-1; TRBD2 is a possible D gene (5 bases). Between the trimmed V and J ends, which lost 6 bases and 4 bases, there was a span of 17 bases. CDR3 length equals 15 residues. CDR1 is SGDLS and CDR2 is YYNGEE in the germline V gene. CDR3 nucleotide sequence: TGTGCCAGCACCCTTGGGCTAGCTCCTTACAATGAGCAGTTCTTC. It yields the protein CASTLGLAPYNEQFF.

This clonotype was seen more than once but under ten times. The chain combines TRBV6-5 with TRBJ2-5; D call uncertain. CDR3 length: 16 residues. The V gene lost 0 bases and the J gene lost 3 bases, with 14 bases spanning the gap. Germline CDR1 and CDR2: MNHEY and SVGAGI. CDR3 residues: CASSYSRTTVKETQYF. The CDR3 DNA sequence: TGTGCCAGCAGTTACTCGCGAACGACTGTAAAAGAGACCCAGTACTTC.

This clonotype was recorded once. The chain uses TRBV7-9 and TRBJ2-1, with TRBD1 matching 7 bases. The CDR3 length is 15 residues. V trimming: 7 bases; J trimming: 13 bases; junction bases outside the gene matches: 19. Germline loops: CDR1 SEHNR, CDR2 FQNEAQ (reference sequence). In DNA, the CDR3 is TGTGCCAGCACCACGATCCGGCTCCTGGACAGGATTCAGTTCTTC. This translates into CASTTIRLLDRIQFF. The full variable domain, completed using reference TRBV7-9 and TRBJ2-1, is DTGVSQNPRHKITKRGQNVTFRCDPISEHNRLYWYRQTLGQGPEFLTYFQNEAQLEKSRLLSDRFSAERPKGSFSTLEIQRTEQGDSAMYLCASTTIRLLDRIQFFGPGTRLTVL.

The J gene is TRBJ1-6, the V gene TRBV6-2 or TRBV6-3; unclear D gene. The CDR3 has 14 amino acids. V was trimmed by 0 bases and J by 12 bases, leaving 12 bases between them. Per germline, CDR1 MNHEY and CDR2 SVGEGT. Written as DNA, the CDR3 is TGTGCCAGCAGTTACTCGGGCGGAGGGAGACCCCTCCACTTT. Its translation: CASSYSGGGRPLHF.

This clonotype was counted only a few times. The CDR3 DNA sequence: TGTGCCAGCAGCTTAGGCCCCCGAATTACCTCTGGGGCCAACGTCCTGACTTTC. As protein: CASSLGPRITSGANVLTF. This chain uses TRBV11-1 with TRBJ2-6; D is undetermined. The CDR3 contains 18 residues. The germline V gene has CDR1 SGHAT and CDR2 FQDESV (reference sequence). Trimming shortened V by 1 base and J by 0 bases, and 13 bases separated the two germline ends.

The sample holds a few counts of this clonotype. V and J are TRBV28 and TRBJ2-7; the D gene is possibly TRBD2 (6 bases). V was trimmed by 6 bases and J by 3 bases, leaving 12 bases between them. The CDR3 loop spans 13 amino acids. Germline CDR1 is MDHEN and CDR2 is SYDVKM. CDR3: CASSRTTLYEQYF. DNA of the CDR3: TGTGCCAGCAGCCGGACTACCCTCTACGAGCAGTACTTC.

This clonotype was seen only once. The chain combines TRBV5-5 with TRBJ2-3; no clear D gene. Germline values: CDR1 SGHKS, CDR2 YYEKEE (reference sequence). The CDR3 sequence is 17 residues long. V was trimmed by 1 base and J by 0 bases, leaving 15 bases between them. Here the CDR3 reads CASSLYRLRRSTDTQYF. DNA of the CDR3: TGTGCCAGCAGCTTGTATCGTTTAAGGCGAAGCACAGATACGCAGTATTTT.

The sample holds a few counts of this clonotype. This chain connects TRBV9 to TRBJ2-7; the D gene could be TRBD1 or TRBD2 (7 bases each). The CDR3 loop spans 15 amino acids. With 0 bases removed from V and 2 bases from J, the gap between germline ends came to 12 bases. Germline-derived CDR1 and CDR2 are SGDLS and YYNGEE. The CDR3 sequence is CASSVAGGEAYEQYF. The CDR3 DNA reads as TGTGCCAGCAGCGTAGCAGGGGGGGAAGCCTACGAGCAGTACTTC.

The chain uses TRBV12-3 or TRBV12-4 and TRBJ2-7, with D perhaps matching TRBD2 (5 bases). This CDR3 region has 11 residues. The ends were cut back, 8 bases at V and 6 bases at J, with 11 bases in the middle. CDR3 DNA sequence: TGTGCCAGCTCACCAGGACTCGAGCAGTACTTC. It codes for CASSPGLEQYF.

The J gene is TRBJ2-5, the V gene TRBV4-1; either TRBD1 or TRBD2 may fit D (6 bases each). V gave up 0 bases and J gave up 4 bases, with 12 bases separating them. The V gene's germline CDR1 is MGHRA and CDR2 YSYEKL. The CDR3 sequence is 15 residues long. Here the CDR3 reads CASSQDRGGGETQYF. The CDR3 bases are TGCGCCAGCAGCCAAGACCGAGGAGGGGGAGAGACCCAGTACTTC.

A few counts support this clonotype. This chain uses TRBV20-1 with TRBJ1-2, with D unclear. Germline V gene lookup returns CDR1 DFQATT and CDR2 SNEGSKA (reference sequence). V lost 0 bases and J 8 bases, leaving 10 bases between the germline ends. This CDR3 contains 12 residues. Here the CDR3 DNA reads TGCAGTGCTAGAGAAGGTTTTCGCGGCTACACCTTC. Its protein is CSAREGFRGYTF.

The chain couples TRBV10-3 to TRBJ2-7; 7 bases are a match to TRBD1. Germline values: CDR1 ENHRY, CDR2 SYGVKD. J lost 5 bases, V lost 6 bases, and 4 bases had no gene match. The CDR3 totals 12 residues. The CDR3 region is CAIRDRSDEQYF. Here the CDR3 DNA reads TGTGCCATCAGGGACAGGTCAGACGAGCAGTACTTC.

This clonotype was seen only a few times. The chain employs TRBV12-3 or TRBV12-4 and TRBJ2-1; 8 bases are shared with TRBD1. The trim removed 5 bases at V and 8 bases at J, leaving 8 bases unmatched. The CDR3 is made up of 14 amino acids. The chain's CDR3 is CASSPSTGVDEQFF. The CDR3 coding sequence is TGTGCCAGCAGTCCGTCGACAGGGGTTGATGAGCAGTTCTTC.

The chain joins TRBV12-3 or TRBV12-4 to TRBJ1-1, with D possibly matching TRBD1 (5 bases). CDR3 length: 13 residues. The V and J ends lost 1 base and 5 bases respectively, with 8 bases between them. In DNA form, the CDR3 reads TGTGCCAGCAGTTTAGACAGGTGGACTGAAGCTTTCTTT. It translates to CASSLDRWTEAFF.

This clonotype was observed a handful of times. For the CDR3, the DNA is TGTGCCAGCAGTTACTCAGGCAGGGGGGGATATGGCTACACCTTC. Amino acids: CASSYSGRGGYGYTF. The V and J genes are TRBV6-5 and TRBJ1-2, with TRBD1 identical over 7 bases. V shed 0 bases, J shed 5 bases, and the junction held 6 bases outside the gene matches. CDR1 and CDR2 (germline): MNHEY, SVGAGI. This CDR3 contains 15 residues.

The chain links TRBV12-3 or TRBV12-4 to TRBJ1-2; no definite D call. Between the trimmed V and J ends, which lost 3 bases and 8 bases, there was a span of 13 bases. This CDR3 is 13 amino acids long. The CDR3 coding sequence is TGTGCCAGCAGTTTCGCCCCAGATGTAGGCTACACCTTC. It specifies CASSFAPDVGYTF.